Listed below are T cell receptor beta chains from one sample, sequenced in a study of cytomegalovirus exposure and HLA in healthy donors. The data were produced by immunoSEQ multiplex PCR, yet TCRdb's version contains in-frame clones alone and is incomplete. The sample yields 45,000 to 65,000 clones, around 82% seen once. Sequencing used PBMCs. The source is a woman under 30 in good health and CMV-seronegative. Each CDR3 is given without its conserved first and last residue. Clone size is given for some rows only: seen once, a few or many times, or a class if the clone is expanded.

V gene	clone size	J gene	CDR3 protein
TRBV7-9	.	TRBJ1-1	SSSRPQGLGTEAF
TRBV6-1	.	TRBJ1-6	ASSEAPDSPLH
TRBV2	.	TRBJ2-3	ASSESAGGVDTQY
TRBV5-1	.	TRBJ1-1	ALNPNRKLAYTEAF
TRBV9	.	TRBJ2-5	ASSVGQSDQY
TRBV9	.	TRBJ2-7	ASSGAIDSYEQY
TRBV4-1	.	TRBJ2-5	ASSQVPGQFTRETQY
TRBV28	once	TRBJ2-3	ASSLGTGSGDTQY
TRBV5-4	.	TRBJ2-5	ASSLDGQIEETQY
TRBV10-3	.	TRBJ2-7	AISESRQTYEQY
TRBV10-1	.	TRBJ2-2	ASIPSGQNTGELF
TRBV18	.	TRBJ2-1	ASSRENEQF
TRBV6-4	.	TRBJ1-1	ASSDTGGDTEAF
TRBV10-3	.	TRBJ1-4	AISRLPSATNEKLF
TRBV18	.	TRBJ2-3	ASSPGTSHTDTQY
TRBV7-3	.	TRBJ2-7	ASSLKTLAVTSYEQY
TRBV19	.	TRBJ2-1	ATTRETSGRVVDNEQF